The entry below describes one TCR beta chain. Its specificity is unknown. Germline V gives CDR1 SGHDN, CDR2 FVKESK. V was clipped by 2 bases and J by 4 bases, with 11 bases between them. The CDR3 runs to 14 residues. This entry belongs to a study of OX40 agonist ivuxolimab in advanced cancers. Findings and caveats of the study: Among the nonresponders, some also had low normalized T-cell clonal expansion.

Clones were sequenced by immunoSEQ multiplex PCR, and TCRdb holds only the in-frame ones, with some missing. The top ten hold 2.8% of the sample, which has roughly 58,000 clones, just under 85% seen once. The sequenced sample was CD4+ or CD8+ T cells sorted from blood, obtained in a trial of the OX40 agonist ivuxolimab. J is TRBJ1-1 and V is TRBV14; D unresolved. The source is an adult with an advanced solid tumor such as melanoma, head and neck, liver or kidney cancer. In nucleotides, the CDR3 is TGTGCCAGCAGCCAATATCGGGGTGGCACTGAAGCTTTCTTT. This codes for CASSQYRGGTEAFF.